The 31 T cell receptor beta chains below come from one sample, sequenced in a study of cytomegalovirus exposure and HLA in healthy donors (dated by TCRdb to about 2017). Libraries were constructed by the immunoSEQ multiplex PCR assay. The multiplex PCR relied on a mix of 60 forward primers for TCR Vbeta segments and 13 reverse primers for TCR Jbeta segments. TCRdb limited this immuneACCESS table to in-frame rearrangements with V and J called. A share of clones is missing; checked studies link under half to unresolved V genes, and the rest is unexplained. The sample includes about 120,000 clones, with around 77% observed a single time. Of the sample, approximately 6.3% is held by the ten largest clones. Sequenced: PBMCs. The source of these receptors is a man aged 18 to 29 in good health and CMV-seropositive.

V usage is TRBV5-1 and J usage is TRBJ1-3; D may be TRBD1 (6 bases). V lost 5 bases to trimming and J lost 2 bases, with 11 bases between them. In germline, CDR1 is SGHRS, CDR2 YFSETQ. CDR3 length equals 14 residues. The CDR3 sequence: CASRTGTAGNTIYF. Written as DNA, the CDR3 is TGCGCCAGCAGGACAGGCACCGCTGGAAACACCATATATTTT.

The chain combines TRBV5-5 with TRBJ1-2; tentative D call: TRBD1 (5 bases). Germline assignment: CDR1 SGHKS and CDR2 YYEKEE (reference sequence). Trimming took 2 bases from V and 6 from J, leaving 11 bases between them. There are 13 residues in the CDR3. The CDR3 coding sequence is TGTGCCAGCAGCTTAGCAGGGTTGGATGGCTACACCTTC. Translating it yields CASSLAGLDGYTF.

The V gene is TRBV11-2, the J gene TRBJ2-3, with 8 bases fitting TRBD2. The CDR3 contains 16 residues. In germline, CDR1 is SGHAT, CDR2 FQNNGV. The junction had 10 bases not matched to a gene; V was cut back by 0 bases and J by 8 bases. The CDR3 loop reads CASSLELAGSQSTQYF. The CDR3 bases are TGTGCCAGCAGCTTAGAGTTAGCGGGGTCGCAAAGTACGCAGTATTTT. Variable domain in full (rest from reference TRBV11-2 and TRBJ2-3): EAGVAQSPRYKIIEKRQSVAFWCNPISGHATLYWYQQILGQGPKLLIQFQNNGVVDDSQLPKDRFSAERLKGVDSTLKIQPAKLEDSAVYLCASSLELAGSQSTQYFGPGTRLTVL.

The count of this clone is one. The chain recombines TRBV11-2 with TRBJ2-7; 8 bases are a match to TRBD2. This CDR3 spans 16 amino acids. Germline loops: CDR1 SGHAT, CDR2 FQNNGV. J lost 2 bases, V lost 3 bases, and 9 bases had no gene match. The CDR3 reads CASSFFLSAGAYEQYF. For the CDR3, the DNA is TGTGCCAGCAGCTTCTTCCTCTCAGCGGGAGCCTACGAGCAGTACTTC. The full variable domain, with the rest looked up from reference TRBV11-2 and TRBJ2-7, is EAGVAQSPRYKIIEKRQSVAFWCNPISGHATLYWYQQILGQGPKLLIQFQNNGVVDDSQLPKDRFSAERLKGVDSTLKIQPAKLEDSAVYLCASSFFLSAGAYEQYFGPGTRLTVT.

This clone was seen a handful of times. The chain combines TRBV30 with TRBJ2-7, with 10 bases that match TRBD1. The CDR3 is made up of 14 amino acids. J gave up 0 bases and V 8 bases, and 7 bases lay outside the gene matches. The germline CDR1 and CDR2 sequences are GTSNPN and SVGIG (reference sequence). In nucleotides, the CDR3 is TGTGCCACAAGTCGGACAGGGGGCTCCTACGAGCAGTACTTC. The encoded protein is CATSRTGGSYEQYF.

V gene TRBV9 combines with J gene TRBJ1-2, with 7 bases aligning to TRBD1. CDR1 is SGDLS, CDR2 YYNGEE, per germline. After removal of 2 bases from V and 3 bases from J, the junction contained 4 bases not matched to a gene. The length of the CDR3 is 14 residues. CDR3 bases: TGTGCCAGCAGCGTCACCGGGACAGACTATGGCTACACCTTC. This sequence encodes CASSVTGTDYGYTF.

This clone was observed a handful of times. The chain couples TRBV27 to TRBJ2-1; possible D gene TRBD1, 6 bases. Trimming shortened V by 6 bases and J by 2 bases, and 17 bases separated the two germline ends. CDR3 size: 16 residues. Germline values: CDR1 MNHEY, CDR2 SMNVEV (reference sequence). In nucleotides, the CDR3 is TGTGCCAGCAGCCAAAGTACAGGGTTTACCTACAATGAGCAGTTCTTC. Translated: CASSQSTGFTYNEQFF.

The V and J genes are TRBV5-5 and TRBJ2-7; D perhaps matches TRBD2 (5 bases). The CDR3 has 15 amino acids. Per the germline V gene, CDR1 is SGHKS and CDR2 is YYEKEE (reference sequence). The V and J ends lost 2 bases and 3 bases respectively, with 15 bases between them. CDR3 loop: CASSFWAGDLYEQYF. DNA of the CDR3: TGTGCCAGCAGCTTTTGGGCCGGGGATCTCTACGAGCAGTACTTC.

The CDR3 bases are TGCAGCGTTGAGGATGGGGAGAGCTACGAGCAGTACTTC. Encoded protein: CSVEDGESYEQYF. V usage is TRBV29-1 and J usage is TRBJ2-7; D might be TRBD2 (5 bases). This CDR3 is built from 13 residues. Looked up from germline, CDR1 is SQVTM and CDR2 is ANQGSEA. V shed 3 bases and J shed 3 bases, with 12 bases lying between them.

The gene calls are TRBV27 and TRBJ2-7; TRBD1 might be the D (5 bases). V lost 3 bases, J lost 0 bases, and 21 bases lay in between. CDR3 length: 18 amino acids. From germline, CDR1 is MNHEY and CDR2 SMNVEV (reference sequence). In DNA, the CDR3 is TGTGCCAGCAGTTTCATCGCAGGGTCAGGCCCGAGCTCCTACGAGCAGTACTTC. Residues: CASSFIAGSGPSSYEQYF.

This clone has just one count. The J gene is TRBJ2-1, the V gene TRBV9; TRBD2 agrees at 7 bases. Trimming took 0 bases from V and 5 from J; bases not matched to a gene: 5. Germline V gene sequence: CDR1 SGDLS, CDR2 YYNGEE. The CDR3 consists of 15 residues. The CDR3 DNA reads as TGTGCCAGCAGCGTAGAGACTAGCTGGGACAATGAGCAGTTCTTC. Its translation is CASSVETSWDNEQFF.

V is TRBV6-4 and J is TRBJ2-1; TRBD1 might be the D (6 bases). The CDR3 spans 14 residues. V gave up 3 bases and J gave up 5 bases, with 11 bases separating them. From germline, CDR1 is MRHNA and CDR2 SNTAGT. DNA of the CDR3: TGTGCCAGCAGTGAAGAAGCAGGGGACAATGAGCAGTTCTTC. Translating it yields CASSEEAGDNEQFF.

This chain uses TRBV5-1 with TRBJ1-4; 8 bases map to TRBD1. The junction had 11 bases not matched to a gene; V was cut back by 4 bases and J by 0 bases. CDR1 is SGHRS and CDR2 is YFSETQ in the germline V gene. The CDR3 runs to 18 residues. In DNA, the CDR3 is TGCGCCAGCAGCCAAAATCGACAGGGGATCCCAACTAATGAAAAACTGTTTTTT. Amino acid sequence: CASSQNRQGIPTNEKLFF.

V gene TRBV29-1 combines with J gene TRBJ2-7; 9 bases match TRBD1. This CDR3 is built from 15 residues. Germline V lookup: CDR1 SQVTM, CDR2 ANQGSEA. V lost 1 base to trimming and J lost 3 bases; unmatched junction nucleotides: 7. CDR3 region: CSVEGSGTGSYEQYF. The CDR3 nucleotides read TGCAGCGTTGAAGGGTCCGGGACAGGGAGCTACGAGCAGTACTTC.

The rearrangement joins TRBV6-1 to TRBJ2-3, with unresolved D. V was pared by 1 base and J by 6 bases, with 14 bases between. The CDR3 totals 15 residues. Germline V CDR1 and CDR2: MNHNS, SASEGT. CDR3 in DNA: TGTGCCAGCAGTGAAGTGAATCGCTGGCGGGATACGCAGTATTTT. Protein product: CASSEVNRWRDTQYF.

This sequence joins TRBV7-8 and TRBJ2-7; 15 bases line up with TRBD2. The V gene end was trimmed by 5 bases and the J gene end by 0 bases; junction bases not matched to a gene: 14. The CDR3 covers 20 residues. Germline lookup yields CDR1 SGHVS and CDR2 FQNEAQ. The CDR3 DNA reads as TGTGCCAGCAGCCTTAATAGGGACGGGACTAGCGGGAGGCACTCCTACGAGCAGTACTTC. Translated, it gives CASSLNRDGTSGRHSYEQYF.

V and J are TRBV5-1 and TRBJ2-7; TRBD1 matches at 7 bases. Germline trimming cut 0 bases from V and 3 bases from J; bases unmatched to any gene: 9. CDR3 length equals 16 residues. The V gene's germline CDR1 is SGHRS and CDR2 YFSETQ. CDR3 in amino acids: CASSLGTGSNGYEQYF. CDR3 DNA: TGCGCCAGCAGCTTGGGGACAGGTAGTAATGGCTACGAGCAGTACTTC.

This clone has more than one count but fewer than ten. This sequence joins TRBV19 and TRBJ2-5; no reliable D call. Germline lookup yields CDR1 LNHDA and CDR2 SQIVND (reference sequence). The CDR3 runs 14 residues. Trimming removed 0 bases from V and 6 bases from J, with 11 bases in between. The CDR3: CASSIEPGSKTQYF. CDR3 coding DNA: TGTGCCAGTAGTATAGAACCAGGCAGCAAGACCCAGTACTTC. The full variable domain, rest sourced from reference TRBV19 and TRBJ2-5, is DGGITQSPKYLFRKEGQNVTLSCEQNLNHDAMYWYRQDPGQGLRLIYYSQIVNDFQKGDIAEGYSVSREKKESFPLTVTSAQKNPTAFYLCASSIEPGSKTQYFGPGTRLLVL.

The chain has TRBV4-1 and TRBJ1-2; D might be TRBD1 (6 bases). The ends were cut back, 0 bases at V and 5 bases at J, with 13 bases in the middle. The length of the CDR3 is 15 residues. CDR1 is MGHRA, CDR2 YSYEKL, per germline. The CDR3 nucleotides read TGCGCCAGCAGCCAAGAGGGGACACCTAGTTATGGCTACACCTTC. This gives the protein CASSQEGTPSYGYTF.

The chain joins TRBV19 to TRBJ1-1, with a possible D match to TRBD1 (5 bases). Germline-derived CDR1 and CDR2 are LNHDA and SQIVND (reference sequence). V lost 4 bases and J 3 bases, leaving 21 bases between the germline ends. There are 17 residues in the CDR3. The DNA for the CDR3 is TGTGCCAGTAGTAAAGCCGCGGGGGGGGATTGGTACACTGAAGCTTTCTTT. Translating it yields CASSKAAGGDWYTEAFF.

The chain uses TRBV5-1 and TRBJ2-5, with D possibly matching TRBD1 (6 bases). The V end was cut by 1 base, the J end by 5 bases, with 9 bases between. This CDR3 region has 13 residues. CDR1 and CDR2 (germline): SGHRS, YFSETQ. The CDR3 loop reads CASSLTGSETQYF. In nucleotides, the CDR3 is TGCGCCAGCAGCTTGACAGGGTCCGAGACCCAGTACTTC.

V is TRBV5-6 and J is TRBJ1-2; 10 nucleotides agree with TRBD1. The J segment lost 7 bases and the V segment lost 0 bases, leaving 12 bases of the junction unmatched. This CDR3 is built from 17 residues. Germline CDR1 SGHDT, CDR2 YYEEEE. The CDR3 spells CASSLEGYGQGVAGYTF. DNA of the CDR3: TGTGCCAGCAGCTTGGAAGGCTACGGACAGGGGGTCGCTGGCTACACCTTC.

This clone showed up just once. The chain joins TRBV10-3 to TRBJ2-3; TRBD2 matches at 12 bases. The germline gives CDR1 ENHRY, CDR2 SYGVKD. With 10 bases clipped from V and 4 bases from J, the junction kept 12 bases outside the gene matches. The CDR3 has 16 residues. Here the CDR3 DNA reads TGTGCCACAATTCCTCGGACTAGCGGGGAGGCAGATACGCAGTATTTT. It encodes CATIPRTSGEADTQYF.

Turning to this clone: Its ends do not fully match the called genes, so a read error is possible. The V gene is TRBV7-7, the J gene TRBJ2-1, with TRBD2 as a possible D gene (5 bases). Germline-derived CDR1 and CDR2 are SSHAT and FNYEAQ (reference sequence). The CDR3 totals 13 residues. CDR3 sequence (DNA): TGTGCTAGCAGCCCGGGAATCTACAATGAGCAGTTCTTC. The encoded protein is CASSPGIYNEQFF.

The rearrangement joins TRBV5-1 to TRBJ1-2; 8 bases match TRBD1. The CDR3 has 13 amino acids. V gave up 4 bases and J gave up 3 bases; unmatched junction bases: 2. Germline V gene lookup returns CDR1 SGHRS and CDR2 YFSETQ. In DNA, the CDR3 is TGCGCCAGCAGCCCGACAGGGGACTATGGCTACACCTTC. Protein product: CASSPTGDYGYTF.

The gene calls are TRBV7-6 and TRBJ2-2; TRBD1 matches at 8 bases. The CDR3 has 15 residues. V was clipped by 4 bases and J by 5 bases; unmatched bases: 6. Germline CDR1 and CDR2: SGHVS and FNYEAQ. This chain's CDR3 is CASSYQGARTGELFF. In DNA form, the CDR3 reads TGTGCCAGCAGCTACCAGGGGGCGCGAACCGGGGAGCTGTTTTTT.

This clone was counted a few times. V is TRBV12-5 and J is TRBJ2-7; TRBD1 agrees at 7 bases. V gave up 10 bases and J gave up 3 bases; unmatched junction bases: 6. CDR3 size: 12 residues. The V gene's germline CDR1 is LGHNT and CDR2 FRNRAP. In DNA, the CDR3 is TGTGCTACAAGCCGGGACAGCTACGAGCAGTACTTC. It is translated as CATSRDSYEQYF.

The J gene is TRBJ2-4, the V gene TRBV6-1; TRBD1 agrees at 8 bases. In germline, CDR1 is MNHNS, CDR2 SASEGT. The CDR3 spans 14 residues. V trimming: 3 bases; J trimming: 8 bases; junction bases outside the gene matches: 6. The CDR3 loop reads CASSEIRTGHIQYF. In DNA form, the CDR3 reads TGTGCCAGCAGTGAGATAAGGACAGGGCACATTCAGTACTTC.

The gene calls are TRBV21-1 and TRBJ1-2; TRBD1, the D gene given by the table, was not confirmed from the DNA. TRBV21-1 represents a pseudogene. There are 19 residues in the CDR3. The CDR3 nucleotides read TGTGCCAGCAGCAACCGGGACAGCCAACCGATAGACCACAACTATGGCTACACCTTC. It encodes CASSNRDSQPIDHNYGYTF.

V and J are TRBV2 and TRBJ1-6; 7 nucleotides agree with TRBD1. The CDR3 length is 15 residues. V trimming: 5 bases; J trimming: 5 bases; junction bases outside the gene matches: 6. Per the germline V gene, CDR1 is SNHLY and CDR2 is FYNNEI. CDR3 region: CASSIDRVDNSPLHF. The CDR3 bases are TGTGCCAGCAGTATAGACAGGGTTGATAATTCACCCCTCCACTTT.

The chain is built from TRBV15 and TRBJ2-3, with TRBD1 matching over 8 bases. Germline CDR1 reads LNHNV; CDR2 reads YYDKDF (reference sequence). This CDR3 spans 14 amino acids. Germline trimming cut 4 bases from V and 2 bases from J; bases unmatched to any gene: 2. CDR3: CATSTGQVTDTQYF. In DNA form, the CDR3 reads TGTGCCACCAGCACGGGACAGGTCACAGATACGCAGTATTTT. Looking up the rest from reference TRBV15 and TRBJ2-3 gives the full variable domain: DAMVIQNPRYQVTQFGKPVTLSCSQTLNHNVMYWYQQKSSQAPKLLFHYYDKDFNNEADTPDNFQSRRPNTSFCFLDIRSPGLGDTAMYLCATSTGQVTDTQYFGPGTRLTVL.